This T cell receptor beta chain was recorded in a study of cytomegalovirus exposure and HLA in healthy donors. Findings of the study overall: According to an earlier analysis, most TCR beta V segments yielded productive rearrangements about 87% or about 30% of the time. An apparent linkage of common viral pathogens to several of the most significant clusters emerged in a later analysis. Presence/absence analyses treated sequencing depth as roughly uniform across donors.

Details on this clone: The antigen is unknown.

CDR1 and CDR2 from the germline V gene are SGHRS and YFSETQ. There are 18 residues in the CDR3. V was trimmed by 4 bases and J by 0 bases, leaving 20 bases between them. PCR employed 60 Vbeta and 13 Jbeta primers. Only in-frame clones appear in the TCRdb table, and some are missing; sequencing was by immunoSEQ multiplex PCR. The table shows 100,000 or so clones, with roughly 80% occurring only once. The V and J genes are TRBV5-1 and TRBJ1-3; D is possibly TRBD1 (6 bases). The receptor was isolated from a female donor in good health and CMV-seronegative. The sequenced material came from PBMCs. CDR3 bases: TGCGCCAGCAGCCCCCCGAAAACAGGGTGTATCTCTGGAAACACCATATATTTT. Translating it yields CASSPPKTGCISGNTIYF.